The clone carrying this T cell receptor (beta chain) came up a few times. These data are taken from a study of blood T cells in healthy people across ages. Next came a second PCR, run for about 6 to 11 cycles, which used a sample-barcoded 5' primer along with a J-beta primer mix. TCRdb independently ran MiXCR on the 5' RACE reads; one entry per CDR3 protein. The sample includes about 720,000 distinct CDR3 sequences, 25% of them seen just once. The CDR3 totals 13 residues. Germline CDR1 reads GTSNPN; CDR2 reads SVGIG (reference sequence). This sample was shared with a second study, whose subject was T cells of mothers and their children.

The J gene is TRBJ2-7, the V gene TRBV30; perhaps TRBD2 as D (6 bases). The DNA end is more similar to TRBJ2-1, so the J call may be wrong. Sequences were obtained from blood. This clonotype originated in a boy between 10 and 17 years old in good health. CDR3 nucleotides: TGTGCCTGGAGTGTACTACTAGCCAATGAGCAGTTCTTC. This gives the protein CAWSVLLANEQFF.